This entry lists 17 T cell receptor beta chains sequenced from one sample in a study of T cell changes during pregnancy in multiple sclerosis. Assay: immunoSEQ multiplex PCR; the TCRdb copy retains only in-frame clones and omits some. The sample has more than 40,000 clones, 85% to 95% seen once. Sample: CD4+ T cells from peripheral blood mononuclear cells, taken in the third trimester of pregnancy. Receptors originate from a female donor with multiple sclerosis, enrolled in a pregnancy study.

V and J are TRBV5-1 and TRBJ2-6, with D maybe TRBD1 (5 bases). The CDR3 is made up of 15 amino acids. The germline V gene encodes CDR1 SGHRS and CDR2 YFSETQ. Trimming left V 4 bases short and J 3 bases short, with 11 bases between. CDR3 nucleotides: TGCGCCAGCAGCCCAGACAGCCATGGGGCCAACGTCCTGACTTTC. Translated, it gives CASSPDSHGANVLTF.

In nucleotides, the CDR3 is TGTGCCAGCAGCTTAGTAGGACTCGCCGCCTACGAGCAGTACTTC. This codes for CASSLVGLAAYEQYF. The chain joins TRBV7-2 to TRBJ2-7; maybe TRBD2 (5 bases). Germline values: CDR1 SGHTA, CDR2 FQGNSA. Trimming pared 1 base from V and 2 bases from J, leaving 12 bases between. The CDR3 loop spans 15 amino acids.

This clone was detected once. The J gene is TRBJ2-3, the V gene TRBV5-1; D remains unclear. Per the germline V gene, CDR1 is SGHRS and CDR2 is YFSETQ. V dropped 5 bases and J dropped 1 base, with 14 bases sitting between them. The CDR3 has 15 residues. In DNA, the CDR3 is TGCGCCAGCAGTTTTGGGCTATCGGGCACAGATACGCAGTATTTT. Translated, it gives CASSFGLSGTDTQYF. Full variable domain (rest looked up from reference TRBV5-1 and TRBJ2-3): KAGVTQTPRYLIKTRGQQVTLSCSPISGHRSVSWYQQTPGQGLQFLFEYFSETQRNKGNFPGRFSGRQFSNSRSEMNVSTLELGDSALYLCASSFGLSGTDTQYFGPGTRLTVL.

V and J are TRBV4-2 and TRBJ2-1, with 11 bases matching TRBD1. With V trimmed by 2 bases and J by 9 bases, 9 bases remained unmatched. The CDR3 spans 16 residues. CDR1 is LGHNA, CDR2 YNFKEQ, per germline. The CDR3 is CASSQNPGQGVGEQFF. The CDR3 DNA reads as TGTGCCAGCAGCCAAAATCCGGGACAGGGGGTCGGTGAGCAGTTCTTC.

The rearrangement uses TRBV27 and TRBJ1-2, with 9 bases identical to TRBD1. Germline trimming cut 0 bases from V and 1 base from J; bases unmatched to any gene: 9. The CDR3 covers 18 residues. The germline CDR1 and CDR2 sequences are MNHEY and SMNVEV (reference sequence). The CDR3 bases are TGTGCCAGCAGTTTATCTAGGGGGACAGGGAAGATTAACTATGGCTACACCTTC. Residues: CASSLSRGTGKINYGYTF.

DNA of the CDR3: TGCGCCAGCAGCTCCGCGGCAGGGCCGTCCGAAATAACCTACGAGCAGTACTTC. Protein: CASSSAAGPSEITYEQYF. The V gene is TRBV5-1, the J gene TRBJ2-7; a weak D match, TRBD1 (5 bases). V lost 3 bases, J lost 2 bases, and 24 bases lay in between. The germline gives CDR1 SGHRS, CDR2 YFSETQ. The CDR3 covers 18 residues.

This clone is a singleton in its sample. The V and J genes are TRBV5-1 and TRBJ1-2; D not resolved. CDR3 length: 14 amino acids. The germline V and J ends were trimmed by 1 base and 0 bases, with 7 bases remaining between them. CDR1 is SGHRS, CDR2 YFSETQ, per germline. CDR3 loop: CASSLFRANYGYTF. The CDR3 DNA follows: TGCGCCAGCAGCTTGTTTCGGGCTAACTATGGCTACACCTTC.

The chain links TRBV28 to TRBJ2-1; weak D call: TRBD1 (6 bases). Germline assignment: CDR1 MDHEN and CDR2 SYDVKM. V lost 5 bases and J 8 bases, leaving 10 bases between the germline ends. The CDR3 is made up of 12 amino acids. CDR3 DNA sequence: TGTGCCAGCAGTGCCAGGGGAGATGAGCAGTTCTTC. Protein product: CASSARGDEQFF.

The V call is TRBV27, the J call TRBJ1-5; D is possibly TRBD1 (6 bases). The germline V gene has CDR1 MNHEY and CDR2 SMNVEV (reference sequence). Trimming cost V 2 bases and J 2 bases, with 16 bases left between them. The length of the CDR3 is 17 residues. The CDR3 bases are TGTGCCAGCAGTTTAAGGGGGGAGGGAAGGGGCAATCAGCCCCAGCATTTT. It translates to CASSLRGEGRGNQPQHF.

The chain employs TRBV2 and TRBJ1-1; D not certain. CDR3 length: 15 amino acids. CDR1 and CDR2 from the germline V gene are SNHLY and FYNNEI. V gave up 2 bases and J gave up 1 base, with 11 bases separating them. CDR3 DNA: TGTGCCAGCAGTGAATTTGAGGCGTCGAACACTGAAGCTTTCTTT. Amino acid sequence: CASSEFEASNTEAFF.

V usage is TRBV5-4 and J usage is TRBJ1-2; D is unresolved. V lost 4 bases and J lost 0, with 7 bases in between. This CDR3 has 13 amino acids. CDR1 and CDR2 (germline): SGHNT, YYREEE (reference sequence). This CDR3 is CASSLTTNYGYTF. CDR3 DNA: TGTGCCAGCAGCCTCACAACTAACTATGGCTACACCTTC.

The chain employs TRBV2 and TRBJ2-1; maybe TRBD1 (6 bases). Trimming took 7 bases from V and 6 from J, leaving 10 bases between them. This CDR3 is 12 amino acids long. Per germline, CDR1 SNHLY and CDR2 FYNNEI. The CDR3 is CASNRGGNEQFF. CDR3 in DNA: TGTGCCAGCAATCGAGGGGGCAATGAGCAGTTCTTC.

The chain links TRBV7-9 to TRBJ2-7; 14 positions agree with TRBD2. The CDR3 has 14 residues. Germline V gene data show CDR1 as SEHNR and CDR2 as FQNEAQ (reference sequence). V shed 5 bases, J shed 6 bases, and the junction held 3 bases outside the gene matches. The CDR3: CASSRGTSGSEQYF. In DNA, the CDR3 is TGTGCCAGCAGCCGGGGGACTAGCGGGAGCGAGCAGTACTTC.

A single count supports this clone. The CDR3 spells CASSSPGRGYNEQFF. The CDR3 region has the DNA TGTGCCAGCAGTTCCCCGGGGAGGGGCTACAATGAGCAGTTCTTC. The chain is built from TRBV27 and TRBJ2-1; TRBD2 aligns across 7 bases. This CDR3 is 15 amino acids long. J lost 3 bases, V lost 4 bases, and 6 bases had no gene match. Germline lookup yields CDR1 MNHEY and CDR2 SMNVEV (reference sequence).

This rearrangement joins TRBV9 to TRBJ1-4, with D perhaps matching TRBD1 (6 bases). V dropped 0 bases and J dropped 7 bases, with 13 bases sitting between them. This CDR3 is built from 15 residues. Germline-derived CDR1 and CDR2 are SGDLS and YYNGEE. The CDR3 nucleotides are TGTGCCAGCAGCGTAGTCGGTGCCAGGGGTGAAAAACTGTTTTTT. As protein: CASSVVGARGEKLFF.

The rearrangement uses TRBV7-9 and TRBJ2-5; TRBD2 aligns across 7 bases. This CDR3 spans 17 amino acids. The V and J ends lost 6 bases and 4 bases, in that order; junction bases with no gene match: 17. The germline CDR1 and CDR2 sequences are SEHNR and FQNEAQ (reference sequence). The CDR3: CASSPASTRERGETQYF. DNA for the CDR3: TGTGCCAGCAGTCCGGCCTCGACTCGGGAGCGGGGAGAGACCCAGTACTTC.

The chain combines TRBV11-2 with TRBJ2-1; TRBD2 agrees at 10 bases. J lost 4 bases, V lost 3 bases, and 9 bases had no gene match. CDR1 SGHAT and CDR2 FQNNGV come from the germline V gene. This CDR3 is 17 amino acids long. The CDR3 DNA reads TGTGCCAGCAGCTTGAGAGCTCCGGGACTAGCGTACAATGAGCAGTTCTTC. Protein: CASSLRAPGLAYNEQFF. The full variable domain, rest sourced from reference TRBV11-2 and TRBJ2-1, is EAGVAQSPRYKIIEKRQSVAFWCNPISGHATLYWYQQILGQGPKLLIQFQNNGVVDDSQLPKDRFSAERLKGVDSTLKIQPAKLEDSAVYLCASSLRAPGLAYNEQFFGPGTRLTVL.